This T cell receptor (beta chain) originates from a study of shared T cell receptors in the human thymus (dated by TCRdb to the early 2020s). Describing the broader study: The study examined how the human thymus generates shared, self-reactive T-cell receptor alpha chains.

Library preparation employed the immunoSEQ multiplex PCR assay. TCRdb re-hosts the immuneACCESS table, in-frame sequences only. Its copies lack some clones; in the studies checked, an unresolved V gene accounts for under half of them, and the cause for the rest is not known. The sample data list 700,000 or so clones, and roughly 88% of these were observed just once. The ten largest clones represent over 0.008% of the sample. Concerning this clone: The antigen it binds to is not known. Base qualities are missing; no much larger clone stands one base away.

Inclusive of the bounding cysteine and phenylalanine, the CDR3 is 18 residues long. Kept here is only the CDR3 DNA, which spans 54 bases and is read in frame from base 1. Trimming accounts for 1 base at V and 4 bases at J, while the number of junction bases matched to no gene is 14. Taken from the germline V gene, the CDR1 and CDR2 loops are SGDLS and YYNGEE. These sequences were also reported in another study, on human thymus T cells. The second paper states: The donors were immunologically healthy infants in Finland who had open corrective cardiac surgery for congenital heart defects. Thymus tissue was collected as surgical resects that were removed during corrective cardiac surgery. Both the thymic and the peripheral blood repertoires appeared to show biased V and J gene segment usage. Highly overlapping thymic TCR repertoires among unrelated individuals were reported in the related research. The study described the TCR alpha and beta repertoires in roughly 8 infant thymus samples and a few matching peripheral blood samples. The infant donors were 7 to 244 days old, and the cohort included five or six males and two females. After being mechanically released from the tissue, thymocytes were kept at -70 degrees C in pellets of about 9-34 million cells. A QIAsymphony instrument was used to extract genomic DNA from frozen cell pellets. TCRB and TCRAD loci were amplified from a standardized quantity of quality-controlled genomic DNA using the immunoSEQ multiplex PCR assay. The amplicons covered the V(D)J region and were long enough to include the CDR3 and to identify the V and J genes. Amplicon sequencing was performed on an Illumina platform through the commercial immunoSEQ service. Primer bias and sequencing errors were corrected as previously described, and TCRAD and TCRB were defined on the basis of the IMGT database. Analysis of the repertoires was done with immunoSEQ Analyzer 3.0 and VDJTools and included basic statistics, V/J segment usage, diversity estimates, rarefaction and pairwise overlap. Diversity was estimated with Chao1, ChaoE, Efron-Thisted, Shannon and inverse Simpson indices, and also on datasets down-sampled to the smallest sample. Repertoire overlap was determined by strict matching of CDR3 nucleotide sequence, V gene and J gene, and Jaccard-based multidimensional scaling clustering was applied. On average, thymus samples gave 750,000 to 1,000,000 unique TCRB clonotypes, whereas blood samples gave roughly 80,000.

This receptor was taken from a girl in the first two years of life with a congenital heart defect. Donor details come from another sample of the same person, matched by shared clones. The V gene is TRBV9 and the J gene is TRBJ1-3; 7 bases in between match TRBD1. The sequenced sample consisted of thymocytes. The CDR3 region has the sequence CASSVSPDEYRGGNTIYF. Read as DNA, the sequence is TGTGCCAGCAGCGTATCCCCAGACGAATACAGGGGCGGAAACACCATATATTTT.